This T cell receptor (beta chain) is drawn from a study of shared clonotypes between healthy human individuals. Evenly divided among several immunoSEQ plates was the genomic DNA of each subset. Sequenced by immunoSEQ multiplex PCR; TCRdb stores in-frame clones only, minus some. The sample carries over a million clones, 95% to 97% recorded once. This CDR3 has 15 residues. CDR1 and CDR2 (germline): SEHNR, FQNEAQ (reference sequence). V was shortened by 1 base and J by 0 bases, with 10 bases between the two germline ends. This sequence was found in a man aged 25-45 years in good health. The material sequenced was naive CD4+ T cells sorted from blood. Subset reported: CD45RA+ positively selected. The chain links TRBV7-9 to TRBJ2-7; tentative D call: TRBD2 (5 bases). The DNA for the CDR3 is TGTGCCAGCAGCTTAGGGCGGGTGAGCTCCTACGAGCAGTACTTC. Translation: CASSLGRVSSYEQYF.